This paragraph reports one TCR beta chain. This sample includes further DNA sequences coding for the same CDR3. This sample is part of a study of T cell responses to AZD1222 COVID-19 vaccine. Assay: immunoSEQ multiplex PCR; the TCRdb copy retains only in-frame clones and omits some. The sample includes about 70,000 clones, approximately 85% of them seen just once. J gave up 1 base and V 2 bases, and 2 bases lay outside the gene matches. This CDR3 has 15 amino acids. Germline V lookup: CDR1 SGHTA, CDR2 FQGTGA. This clonotype was obtained from an adult in good health. This sample comprised peripheral blood, obtained on day 0 of MenACWY control vaccination. This chain connects TRBV7-3 to TRBJ2-1; the match to TRBD2 covers 7 bases. The chain's CDR3 is CASSLAAGSYNEQFF. The CDR3 region has the DNA TGTGCCAGCAGCTTAGCAGCGGGGTCCTACAATGAGCAGTTCTTC.